Listed here are 19 T cell receptor beta chains from one sample, sequenced in a study of shared clonotypes between healthy human individuals. Sequencing used immunoSEQ multiplex PCR; TCRdb keeps in-frame clones, though not all of them. The sample carries almost 750,000 clones, over 55% recorded once. The sequencing sample was made of memory CD4+ T cells sorted from blood. The subset: CD45RA-negative fraction. The source of these receptors is a woman aged 25 to 45 in good health.

Only a few counts were recorded for this clone. The chain combines TRBV28 with TRBJ1-2, with TRBD1 as a possible D gene (5 bases). V was clipped by 5 bases and J by 5 bases, with 9 bases between them. CDR1 and CDR2 from the germline V gene are MDHEN and SYDVKM. This CDR3 is 12 amino acids long. This chain's CDR3 is CASSQQEYGYTF. The CDR3 DNA is TGTGCCAGCAGTCAACAGGAGTATGGCTACACCTTC.

This rearrangement joins TRBV19 to TRBJ2-1; 7 nucleotides line up with TRBD2. The CDR3 totals 17 residues. From germline, CDR1 is LNHDA and CDR2 SQIVND (reference sequence). After removal of 0 bases from V and 3 bases from J, the junction contained 8 bases not matched to a gene. The DNA for the CDR3 is TGTGCCAGTAGTATAGATGAGCGGCGGGAGAGCTACAATGAGCAGTTCTTC. Translating it yields CASSIDERRESYNEQFF.

V is TRBV6-5 and J is TRBJ2-2; D is perhaps TRBD2 (5 bases). Trimming took 7 bases from V and 2 from J, leaving 8 bases between them. In germline, CDR1 is MNHEY, CDR2 SVGAGI. This CDR3 has 13 residues. The CDR3 loop reads CASTLANTGELFF. DNA of the CDR3: TGTGCCAGCACGCTAGCTAACACCGGGGAGCTGTTTTTT.

The CDR3 sequence is CASSPAGSSTNPNYGYTF. For the CDR3, the DNA is TGTGCCAGCAGCCCGGCAGGGTCATCAACGAACCCTAACTATGGCTACACCTTC. The chain carries TRBV7-9 and TRBJ1-2; perhaps TRBD1 as D (5 bases). Looked up from germline, CDR1 is SEHNR and CDR2 is FQNEAQ (reference sequence). CDR3 length: 18 residues. Trimming left V 5 bases short and J 0 bases short, with 22 bases between. The whole variable domain, remainder taken from reference TRBV7-9 and TRBJ1-2, is DTGVSQNPRHKITKRGQNVTFRCDPISEHNRLYWYRQTLGQGPEFLTYFQNEAQLEKSRLLSDRFSAERPKGSFSTLEIQRTEQGDSAMYLCASSPAGSSTNPNYGYTFGSGTRLTVV.

This sequence joins TRBV18 and TRBJ2-1; a weak D match, TRBD2 (6 bases). V lost 5 bases to trimming and J lost 4 bases, with 18 bases between them. The CDR3 is made up of 16 amino acids. From germline, CDR1 is KGHSH and CDR2 LQKENI. For the CDR3, the DNA is TGTGCCAGCTCATCAAGACTAGGGGATGGGTACAATGAGCAGTTCTTC. Translation: CASSSRLGDGYNEQFF.

The chain links TRBV5-5 to TRBJ2-2; 7 positions match TRBD2. Germline V gene data show CDR1 as SGHKS and CDR2 as YYEKEE (reference sequence). V dropped 4 bases and J dropped 6; count of bases not matched to a gene: 3. The CDR3 has 13 amino acids. The CDR3 region has the DNA TGTGCCAGCAGCCCTACTAGCGCCGGGGAGCTGTTTTTT. Its protein product is CASSPTSAGELFF.

This sequence joins TRBV9 and TRBJ1-4; 7 bases are shared with TRBD1. Germline V gene data show CDR1 as SGDLS and CDR2 as YYNGEE. Unmatched junction bases numbered 6, after V lost 4 bases and J lost 6 bases. The CDR3 is 14 residues long. DNA for the CDR3: TGTGCCAGCAGCTACGGAGGGACAGATGAAAAACTGTTTTTT. Translation gives CASSYGGTDEKLFF.

V usage is TRBV7-8 and J usage is TRBJ1-1; a weak D match, TRBD1 (6 bases). CDR1 and CDR2 (germline): SGHVS, FQNEAQ. The V end lost 3 bases, the J end lost 1 base, and 9 bases lay between the germline ends. This CDR3 has 14 residues. The CDR3 here is CASSLGHTNTEAFF. CDR3 coding DNA: TGTGCCAGCAGCTTGGGACACACGAACACTGAAGCTTTCTTT.

The chain couples TRBV10-2 to TRBJ1-2; TRBD1 matches 10 bases. There are 19 residues in the CDR3. CDR1 and CDR2 (germline): WSHSY, SAAADI. J was trimmed by 7 bases and V by 0 bases; bases with no gene match: 17. CDR3 loop: CASSESPRDRGLLVGGYTF. The CDR3 DNA sequence: TGCGCCAGCAGTGAGTCTCCCCGGGACAGGGGTTTGCTTGTTGGTGGCTACACCTTC.

This clone was found once. V gene TRBV16 combines with J gene TRBJ2-7; the D is unclear. The CDR3 sequence is 12 residues long. Trimming left V 0 bases short and J 7 bases short, with 7 bases between. Per the germline V gene, CDR1 is KGHSY and CDR2 is FQNENV. The CDR3 nucleotides read TGTGCCAGCAGCCAATCCCCTTTGGAGCAGTACTTC. Translated, it gives CASSQSPLEQYF.

V usage is TRBV9 and J usage is TRBJ2-1; 7 nucleotides line up with TRBD2. Trimming removed 4 bases from V and 4 bases from J; junction bases left unmatched: 8. The length of the CDR3 is 15 residues. Germline V gene data show CDR1 as SGDLS and CDR2 as YYNGEE. CDR3 in amino acids: CASSPRAGVYNEQFF. The CDR3 bases are TGTGCCAGCAGCCCCAGGGCGGGAGTATACAATGAGCAGTTCTTC.

This clone was seen once. This chain uses TRBV5-4 with TRBJ2-1; no clear D. Trimming stripped 2 bases from V and 5 bases from J, with 5 bases between. Germline CDR1 and CDR2: SGHNT and YYREEE (reference sequence). CDR3 length equals 12 residues. The CDR3 DNA sequence: TGTGCCAGCAGCTTCATAGACAATGAGCAGTTCTTC. Amino acid sequence: CASSFIDNEQFF.

This clone occurred many times. The V call is TRBV6-1, the J call TRBJ1-2; no definite D call. Germline CDR1 and CDR2: MNHNS and SASEGT. CDR3 size: 12 residues. The ends were cut back, 3 bases at V and 8 bases at J, with 10 bases in the middle. In nucleotides, the CDR3 is TGTGCCAGCAGTGAGTCAGGCGGCGGCTACACCTTC. Translation: CASSESGGGYTF.

This chain joins TRBV27 and TRBJ1-2; D is unclear. V shed 5 bases and J shed 4 bases, with 23 bases lying between them. The CDR3 is made up of 17 amino acids. The germline V gene has CDR1 MNHEY and CDR2 SMNVEV (reference sequence). This CDR3 reads CASSPPFGQLEGYGYTF. The CDR3 DNA sequence: TGTGCCAGCAGTCCACCCTTTGGGCAGCTAGAGGGCTATGGCTACACCTTC.

In its sample, this clone was seen once. V is TRBV19 and J is TRBJ1-4; D is unresolved. V was pared by 5 bases and J by 1 base, with 14 bases between. There are 16 residues in the CDR3. Germline V lookup: CDR1 LNHDA, CDR2 SQIVND (reference sequence). CDR3 in amino acids: CASSLGSGKTNEKLFF. The CDR3 nucleotides are TGTGCCAGTAGTTTGGGGTCCGGAAAAACTAATGAAAAACTGTTTTTT.

The chain has TRBV2 and TRBJ2-1; D is possibly TRBD1 (6 bases). Looked up from germline, CDR1 is SNHLY and CDR2 is FYNNEI. This CDR3 spans 13 amino acids. V shed 11 bases and J shed 10 bases, with 21 bases lying between them. Written as DNA, the CDR3 is TGTGCCCGAGCACGGGTACAGGGTGGCGAGCAGTTCTTC. As protein: CARARVQGGEQFF.

This clone has a single count. The CDR3 sequence: CASSSWTFNEQFF. CDR3 bases: TGTGCCAGCAGTTCCTGGACTTTCAATGAGCAGTTCTTC. The chain links TRBV28 to TRBJ2-1, with a weak D call TRBD2 (5 bases). The CDR3 is 13 residues long. The germline V and J ends were trimmed by 4 bases and 6 bases, with 10 bases remaining between them. Germline V gene lookup returns CDR1 MDHEN and CDR2 SYDVKM. Looking up the rest from reference TRBV28 and TRBJ2-1 gives the full variable domain: DVKVTQSSRYLVKRTGEKVFLECVQDMDHENMFWYRQDPGLGLRLIYFSYDVKMKEKGDIPEGYSVSREKKERFSLILESASTNQTSMYLCASSSWTFNEQFFGPGTRLTVL.

This rearrangement joins TRBV29-1 to TRBJ2-1; 7 bases are shared with TRBD1. Looked up from germline, CDR1 is SQVTM and CDR2 is ANQGSEA. J was trimmed by 3 bases and V by 0 bases; bases with no gene match: 14. The CDR3 runs to 18 residues. CDR3: CSVEEFSTRQGDYNEQFF. CDR3 sequence (DNA): TGCAGCGTTGAAGAATTCTCAACTCGGCAGGGGGACTACAATGAGCAGTTCTTC.

This clone was observed once. Other DNA sequences in the same sample also yield this CDR3. The chain employs TRBV6-6 and TRBJ2-1; TRBD2 matches 8 bases. V shed 6 bases and J 0 bases; nucleotides not matched to a gene: 4. The CDR3 is 15 amino acids. Germline V gives CDR1 MNHNY, CDR2 SVGAGI (reference sequence). DNA of the CDR3: TGTGCCAGCAGCCCCAGCGGGAGCTCCTACAATGAGCAGTTCTTC. It translates to CASSPSGSSYNEQFF.